This passage covers 25 T cell receptor beta chains from one sample sequenced in a study of CD8 T cells in Susac syndrome (dated by TCRdb to the late 2010s). Library creation used the immunoSEQ multiplex PCR assay. RNA was extracted using the RNeasy kit, and roughly 0.5 to 1 microgram was reverse transcribed with random hexamers. TCRdb's own reprocessing of the public reads used fastp at Q25 and MiXCR and kept productive beta chains. CDR3 protein duplicates are merged, each entry listing the most common genes and DNA. The sample yields tens of thousands of distinct CDR3 sequences; approximately 96% were counted once. The ten largest clonotypes hold 0.55% to 0.8% of the sample. Source material: CD8+ T cells from PBMCs. The source is a human donor with Susac syndrome.

CDR3: CASSITGGSSYNEQFF. CDR3 in DNA: TGTGCCAGCAGTATTACAGGGGGGAGCTCCTACAATGAGCAGTTCTTC. The chain uses TRBV7-3 and TRBJ2-1, with 8 bases that match TRBD1. Germline V gene lookup returns CDR1 SGHTA and CDR2 FQGTGA. The J segment lost 0 bases and the V segment lost 6 bases, leaving 7 bases of the junction unmatched. The CDR3 has 16 residues.

V gene TRBV13 combines with J gene TRBJ1-4, with D perhaps matching TRBD1 (5 bases). The V gene lost 1 base and the J gene lost 8 bases, with 5 bases spanning the gap. Germline lookup yields CDR1 PRHDT and CDR2 FYEKMQ (reference sequence). There are 12 residues in the CDR3. The CDR3 region has the DNA TGTGCCAGCAGCTTAGCAGGGGAAAAACTGTTTTTT. It specifies CASSLAGEKLFF.

The chain links TRBV29-1 to TRBJ2-7; D ambiguous. CDR3 size: 10 residues. V gave up 0 bases and J gave up 7 bases, with 4 bases separating them. CDR1 is SQVTM and CDR2 is ANQGSEA in the germline V gene. DNA for the CDR3: TGCAGCGTTGAAGAGGGGGAGCAGTACTTC. It translates to CSVEEGEQYF.

The genes are TRBV3-1 and TRBJ1-6, with D uncertain. The CDR3 sequence is 14 residues long. V gave up 3 bases and J gave up 7 bases, with 10 bases separating them. Germline V lookup: CDR1 LGHDT, CDR2 YNNKEL (reference sequence). CDR3: CASSQAESNSPLHF. For the CDR3, the DNA is TGTGCCAGCAGCCAGGCAGAGTCGAATTCACCCCTCCACTTT. The variable domain in full, completed from reference TRBV3-1 and TRBJ1-6, reads DTAVSQTPKYLVTQMGNDKSIKCEQNLGHDTMYWYKQDSKKFLKIMFSYNNKELIINETVPNRFSPKSPDKAHLNLHINSLELGDSAVYFCASSQAESNSPLHFGNGTRLTVT.

The V call is TRBV13, the J call TRBJ2-5; 10 nucleotides agree with TRBD2. The CDR3 spans 16 residues. Trimming took 5 bases from V and 0 from J; bases not matched to a gene: 6. The germline V gene has CDR1 PRHDT and CDR2 FYEKMQ (reference sequence). Here the CDR3 DNA reads TGTGCCAGCAGCCCAGGACTAGCGGTGTACCAAGAGACCCAGTACTTC. Protein product: CASSPGLAVYQETQYF.

The chain links TRBV15 to TRBJ2-1; D is perhaps TRBD1 (5 bases). Germline lookup yields CDR1 LNHNV and CDR2 YYDKDF (reference sequence). V shed 5 bases and J shed 6 bases, with 14 bases lying between them. This CDR3 region has 14 residues. The CDR3 bases are TGTGCCACCAGCGGTCTGATACAGGTCAATGAGCAGTTCTTC. Translating it yields CATSGLIQVNEQFF.

As DNA, the CDR3 is TGCAGTGCTGGGGGTCGCAGCGGGGAGACCCAGTACTTC. As protein: CSAGGRSGETQYF. The chain joins TRBV20-1 to TRBJ2-5, with D tentatively TRBD2 (6 bases). This CDR3 is 13 amino acids long. The V gene's germline CDR1 is DFQATT and CDR2 SNEGSKA (reference sequence). Trimming stripped 5 bases from V and 5 bases from J, with 15 bases between.

The chain couples TRBV30 to TRBJ1-2; 8 bases agree with TRBD1. The CDR3 length is 16 residues. Germline V gene sequence: CDR1 GTSNPN, CDR2 SVGIG (reference sequence). V shed 0 bases, J shed 6 bases, and the junction held 12 bases outside the gene matches. The CDR3 loop is CAWSVLGDRGLDGYTF. The CDR3 DNA reads TGTGCCTGGAGTGTACTGGGAGACAGGGGTCTGGATGGCTACACCTTC.

This chain links TRBV4-3 with TRBJ2-2; the D is unclear. There are 14 residues in the CDR3. Germline V CDR1 and CDR2: LGHNA, YSLEER. V lost 1 base to trimming and J lost 0 bases, with 3 bases between them. CDR3: CASSQVSNTGELFF. CDR3 in DNA: TGCGCCAGCAGCCAAGTGTCGAACACCGGGGAGCTGTTTTTT.

The rearrangement links TRBV6-2 or TRBV6-3 to TRBJ1-5; 7 bases match TRBD1. J gave up 4 bases and V 5 bases, and 11 bases lay outside the gene matches. This CDR3 comprises 16 residues. Per the germline V gene, CDR1 is MNHEY and CDR2 is SVGEGT. CDR3 amino acids: CASSHGKGTANQPQHF. In DNA form, the CDR3 reads TGTGCCAGCAGTCATGGAAAAGGGACAGCTAATCAGCCCCAGCATTTT.

The J gene is TRBJ1-6, the V gene TRBV20-1; D gene ambiguous. Per the germline V gene, CDR1 is DFQATT and CDR2 is SNEGSKA (reference sequence). The CDR3 is 15 residues long. The ends were cut back, 3 bases at V and 0 bases at J, with 9 bases in the middle. CDR3 DNA: TGCAGTGCTAGCTTTGGGAGCTCCTATAATTCACCCCTCCACTTT. Translation: CSASFGSSYNSPLHF.

This CDR3 reads CASSPSRYNEQFF. CDR3 DNA: TGTGCCAGCAGCCCAAGCAGATACAATGAGCAGTTCTTC. The chain joins TRBV7-3 to TRBJ2-1; D is ambiguous. This CDR3 region has 13 residues. V was clipped by 5 bases and J by 4 bases, with 9 bases between them. In germline, CDR1 is SGHTA, CDR2 FQGTGA.

In its sample, this clonotype was seen a few times. V is TRBV13 and J is TRBJ2-7; 8 bases fit TRBD1. Germline CDR1 reads PRHDT; CDR2 reads FYEKMQ (reference sequence). The ends lost 3 bases at V and 0 bases at J; junction bases unmatched: 1. This CDR3 is built from 14 residues. The CDR3 nucleotides are TGTGCCAGCAGCTTTGGGACAGGCTCCTACGAGCAGTACTTC. Its protein is CASSFGTGSYEQYF.

The rearrangement links TRBV14 to TRBJ1-2, with 7 bases that match TRBD1. CDR1 is SGHDN, CDR2 FVKESK, per germline. J was trimmed by 2 bases and V by 2 bases; bases with no gene match: 2. CDR3 length: 14 amino acids. CDR3 loop: CASSQPGQNYGYTF. The CDR3 region has the DNA TGTGCCAGCAGCCAACCGGGACAGAACTATGGCTACACCTTC.

The chain couples TRBV7-3 to TRBJ1-2; D unclear. The CDR3 has 15 amino acids. Deletions cut 5 bases from V and 3 bases from J, with 16 bases between. From germline, CDR1 is SGHTA and CDR2 FQGTGA. CDR3 region: CASSPVGGRDYGYTF. In DNA form, the CDR3 reads TGTGCCAGCAGCCCCGTCGGCGGGAGAGACTATGGCTACACCTTC.

The genes are TRBV9 and TRBJ2-1; 7 bases match TRBD2. The CDR3 contains 18 residues. V lost 0 bases, J lost 4 bases, and 13 bases stayed unmatched. Per germline, CDR1 SGDLS and CDR2 YYNGEE. CDR3 protein: CASSVENGGRGNYNEQFF. As DNA, the CDR3 is TGTGCCAGCAGCGTAGAGAATGGAGGGCGGGGGAATTACAATGAGCAGTTCTTC.

The CDR3 DNA sequence: TGTGCCACCACCCTAACAGGGTTCGAAGGCTACACCTTC. Residues: CATTLTGFEGYTF. The chain uses TRBV15 and TRBJ1-2; weak D call: TRBD1 (6 bases). The CDR3 extends over 13 amino acids. With 7 bases removed from V and 8 bases from J, the gap between germline ends came to 17 bases. In germline, CDR1 is LNHNV, CDR2 YYDKDF (reference sequence).

The chain combines TRBV2 with TRBJ1-1; D unclear. This CDR3 has 12 amino acids. Trimming pared 4 bases from V and 5 bases from J, leaving 8 bases between. Germline V gene sequence: CDR1 SNHLY, CDR2 FYNNEI. The CDR3, as DNA: TGTGCCAGCAGTGTTATGGGGACTGAAGCTTTCTTT. This gives the protein CASSVMGTEAFF.

The V call is TRBV20-1, the J call TRBJ2-7; D is possibly TRBD1 (5 bases). This CDR3 spans 14 amino acids. Germline loops: CDR1 DFQATT, CDR2 SNEGSKA (reference sequence). Trimming shortened V by 0 bases and J by 1 base, and 10 bases separated the two germline ends. The CDR3 sequence: CSARDEGASYEQYF. In nucleotides, the CDR3 is TGCAGTGCTAGAGACGAAGGGGCATCCTACGAGCAGTACTTC.

CDR3 nucleotides: TGCGCCAGCAGCCTCGGGACAGGGAATGAAAAACTGTTTTTT. It yields the protein CASSLGTGNEKLFF. The V and J genes are TRBV5-1 and TRBJ1-4; 9 nucleotides line up with TRBD1. There are 14 residues in the CDR3. Trimming cost V 4 bases and J 5 bases; bases outside gene matches: 3. Germline CDR1 reads SGHRS; CDR2 reads YFSETQ.

The J gene is TRBJ1-6, the V gene TRBV27, with D tentatively TRBD1 (5 bases). V was clipped by 1 base and J by 8 bases, with 12 bases between them. Germline-derived CDR1 and CDR2 are MNHEY and SMNVEV (reference sequence). CDR3 length: 15 amino acids. The CDR3 sequence is CASSLYPDKDSPLHF. In DNA, the CDR3 is TGTGCCAGCAGTTTATACCCGGACAAGGATTCACCCCTCCACTTT.

This clonotype was found once. The gene calls are TRBV9 and TRBJ1-6; 7 bases line up with TRBD1. V shed 3 bases, J shed 5 bases, and the junction held 5 bases outside the gene matches. This CDR3 has 15 residues. Germline V CDR1 and CDR2: SGDLS, YYNGEE. CDR3 bases: TGTGCCAGCAGCGCACAGGACAGGAATAATTCACCCCTCCACTTT. Translation: CASSAQDRNNSPLHF.

V gene TRBV7-2 combines with J gene TRBJ1-1; tentatively, D is TRBD1 (5 bases). Germline CDR1 and CDR2: SGHTA and FQGNSA. Trimming pared 8 bases from V and 2 bases from J, leaving 12 bases between. The CDR3 runs to 13 residues. CDR3 nucleotides: TGTGCCAGCCGCAGGGAAGCCAACACTGAAGCTTTCTTT. Its protein is CASRREANTEAFF.

This chain connects TRBV15 to TRBJ1-1; D is uncertain. V dropped 3 bases and J dropped 1 base, with 9 bases sitting between them. The CDR3 runs to 14 residues. Germline CDR1 LNHNV, CDR2 YYDKDF (reference sequence). CDR3 loop: CATSRDQANTEAFF. The CDR3 coding sequence is TGTGCCACCAGCAGGGACCAGGCGAACACTGAAGCTTTCTTT.

The V and J genes are TRBV3-1 and TRBJ2-7; no reliable D call. Per germline, CDR1 LGHDT and CDR2 YNNKEL (reference sequence). The CDR3 has 13 amino acids. Trimming removed 1 base from V and 3 bases from J, with 7 bases in between. The CDR3 DNA sequence: TGTGCCAGCAGCCAAGTGAGTGGCTACGAGCAGTACTTC. Translation gives CASSQVSGYEQYF.